A selection of T cell receptor beta chains follows, all from one sample in a study of blood T cell repertoires in COVID-19. Repertoires were generated with immunoSEQ multiplex PCR, while TCRdb's copy carries only in-frame clones and drops some. The sample contains around 180,000 clones, less than 85% of which appear only once. Material for sequencing was peripheral blood. The source of these receptors is a woman over 75 with acute or convalescent COVID-19. CDR3s include the opening cysteine and the closing phenylalanine or tryptophan. Fields, in order: V gene, J gene, clone size, D gene, CDR3 protein, CDR3 DNA. A D gene is named only where the DNA matches it firmly. Some rows mark clone size as missing; the rest say once, few, many or name a class of expanded clone.

V gene: TRBV6-1; J gene: TRBJ1-2; clone size: NA; D gene: NA; CDR3 protein: CASSEASRGGYGYTF; CDR3 DNA: TGTGCCAGCAGTGAAGCGTCTAGGGGAGGCTATGGCTACACCTTC
V gene: TRBV28; J gene: TRBJ1-1; clone size: NA; D gene: NA; CDR3 protein: CASSTEFRAFF; CDR3 DNA: TGTGCCAGCAGCACGGAGTTTCGTGCTTTCTTT
V gene: TRBV2; J gene: TRBJ1-2; clone size: NA; D gene: TRBD1; CDR3 protein: CASSYTGEANYGYTF; CDR3 DNA: TGTGCCAGCAGTTATACAGGGGAAGCAAACTATGGCTACACCTTC
V gene: TRBV5-1; J gene: TRBJ2-3; clone size: NA; D gene: NA; CDR3 protein: CASSIDGQRTDTQYF; CDR3 DNA: TGCGCCAGCAGCATCGACGGACAGCGCACAGATACGCAGTATTTT
V gene: TRBV3-1/TRBV3-2; J gene: TRBJ2-7; clone size: NA; D gene: NA; CDR3 protein: CASSPFLGSSYEQYF; CDR3 DNA: TGTGCCAGCAGTCCTTTTCTAGGGAGCTCCTACGAGCAGTACTTC
V gene: TRBV19; J gene: TRBJ2-5; clone size: NA; D gene: TRBD1; CDR3 protein: CASSIETRQGPQTQYF; CDR3 DNA: TGTGCCAGTAGTATAGAGACCAGACAGGGTCCCCAGACCCAGTACTTC
V gene: TRBV5-4; J gene: TRBJ1-6; clone size: few; D gene: NA; CDR3 protein: CASSPEGDTGGSSPLHF; CDR3 DNA: TGTGCCAGCAGCCCGGAAGGGGACACCGGTGGAAGTTCACCCCTCCACTTT
V gene: TRBV27; J gene: TRBJ2-1; clone size: NA; D gene: TRBD2; CDR3 protein: CASRSSGRGYNEQFF; CDR3 DNA: TGTGCCAGCAGATCAAGCGGGAGGGGCTACAATGAGCAGTTCTTC
V gene: TRBV5-1; J gene: TRBJ2-4; clone size: NA; D gene: TRBD2; CDR3 protein: CASSLAGLAEGIQYF; CDR3 DNA: TGCGCCAGCAGCTTGGCGGGACTAGCGGAGGGCATTCAGTACTTC
V gene: TRBV7-2; J gene: TRBJ2-1; clone size: NA; D gene: TRBD1; CDR3 protein: CASSPDRSSYNEQFF; CDR3 DNA: TGTGCCAGCAGCCCGGACAGGAGCTCCTACAATGAGCAGTTCTTC
V gene: TRBV6-5; J gene: TRBJ1-4; clone size: NA; D gene: NA; CDR3 protein: CASSPTGISEKLFF; CDR3 DNA: TGTGCCAGCAGCCCCACGGGGATAAGTGAAAAACTGTTTTTT
V gene: TRBV10-3; J gene: TRBJ2-7; clone size: NA; D gene: TRBD2; CDR3 protein: CAIRGLGGTRQYF; CDR3 DNA: TGTGCCATCAGGGGACTAGGGGGAACGCGGCAGTACTTC
V gene: TRBV18; J gene: TRBJ1-4; clone size: NA; D gene: NA; CDR3 protein: CASSPGAGSNEKLFF; CDR3 DNA: TGTGCCAGCTCACCTGGGGCAGGGTCTAATGAAAAACTGTTTTTT
V gene: TRBV28; J gene: TRBJ1-1; clone size: few; D gene: NA; CDR3 protein: CASSAVGLRTEAFF; CDR3 DNA: TGTGCCAGCAGCGCGGTTGGACTTAGGACTGAAGCTTTCTTT
V gene: TRBV2; J gene: TRBJ1-1; clone size: NA; D gene: TRBD1; CDR3 protein: CASSDLGQANTEAFF; CDR3 DNA: TGTGCCAGCAGTGACCTGGGACAGGCGAACACTGAAGCTTTCTTT
V gene: TRBV5-1; J gene: TRBJ1-2; clone size: NA; D gene: TRBD1; CDR3 protein: CASSFSQGSYGYTF; CDR3 DNA: TGCGCCAGCAGCTTCTCACAGGGGTCCTATGGCTACACCTTC
V gene: TRBV7-9; J gene: TRBJ1-1; clone size: NA; D gene: NA; CDR3 protein: CASSFGQGNTEAFF; CDR3 DNA: TGTGCCAGCAGCTTTGGGCAGGGGAACACTGAAGCTTTCTTT
V gene: TRBV2; J gene: TRBJ2-7; clone size: NA; D gene: TRBD2; CDR3 protein: CASRASETRGTEQYF; CDR3 DNA: TGTGCCAGCAGAGCTAGCGAAACGCGGGGGACCGAGCAGTACTTC
V gene: TRBV18; J gene: TRBJ2-2; clone size: NA; D gene: TRBD2; CDR3 protein: CASSTNALAGEGTGELFF; CDR3 DNA: TGTGCCAGCTCAACCAACGCCCTAGCGGGAGAAGGAACCGGGGAGCTGTTTTTT
V gene: TRBV19; J gene: TRBJ1-5; clone size: few; D gene: NA; CDR3 protein: CASSMYANQPQHF; CDR3 DNA: TGTGCCAGTAGTATGTACGCGAATCAGCCCCAGCATTTT
V gene: TRBV7-2; J gene: TRBJ2-3; clone size: NA; D gene: TRBD2; CDR3 protein: CASSLLAGMLRDTQYF; CDR3 DNA: TGTGCCAGCAGCCTTCTAGCGGGAATGCTTCGAGATACGCAGTATTTT
V gene: TRBV19; J gene: TRBJ1-2; clone size: NA; D gene: NA; CDR3 protein: CASSISGNYGYTF; CDR3 DNA: TGTGCCAGTAGTATCAGCGGTAACTATGGCTACACCTTC
V gene: TRBV5-1; J gene: TRBJ2-1; clone size: NA; D gene: TRBD2; CDR3 protein: CASSLRDYYNEQFF; CDR3 DNA: TGCGCCAGCAGCTTACGGGACTATTACAATGAGCAGTTCTTC
V gene: TRBV27; J gene: TRBJ2-2; clone size: few; D gene: NA; CDR3 protein: CASSSYRAKVATAANTGELFF; CDR3 DNA: TGTGCCAGCAGTTCATATCGGGCTAAGGTAGCCACAGCGGCGAACACCGGGGAGCTGTTTTTT
V gene: TRBV5-1; J gene: TRBJ1-5; clone size: NA; D gene: TRBD1; CDR3 protein: CASSFTGDSNQPQHF; CDR3 DNA: TGCGCCAGCAGCTTTACAGGGGACAGCAATCAGCCCCAGCATTTT
V gene: TRBV5-1; J gene: TRBJ2-2; clone size: few; D gene: TRBD1; CDR3 protein: CASSAGTGWSGTGELFF; CDR3 DNA: TGCGCCAGCAGCGCCGGGACAGGGTGGTCTGGCACCGGGGAGCTGTTTTTT
V gene: TRBV7-2; J gene: TRBJ2-5; clone size: NA; D gene: TRBD1; CDR3 protein: CASSLKIGGVQETQYF; CDR3 DNA: TGTGCCAGCAGCTTAAAGATAGGGGGCGTTCAAGAGACCCAGTACTTC
V gene: TRBV7-9; J gene: TRBJ2-5; clone size: NA; D gene: NA; CDR3 protein: CASSFQTLVETQYF; CDR3 DNA: TGTGCCAGCAGCTTCCAGACATTGGTGGAGACCCAGTACTTC
V gene: TRBV5-4; J gene: TRBJ2-3; clone size: NA; D gene: TRBD2; CDR3 protein: CASSPTSGSADTQYF; CDR3 DNA: TGTGCCAGCAGCCCGACTAGCGGGAGCGCAGATACGCAGTATTTT